This T cell receptor (beta chain) comes out of a study of T-cell memory formation after mild COVID-19. The CDR3 contains 16 residues. The germline V gene has CDR1 SGHTA and CDR2 FQGNSA. V lost 5 bases, J lost 5 bases, and 8 bases stayed unmatched. Study observations and caveats: Pre-infection memory held some responding clones, suggesting pre-existing cross-reactive T cells responded. The SARS-CoV-2 specificity of second-wave clones reaching peak at day 37 remained unverified.

This clonotype was detected many times. Its antigen is not identified. 5'RACE primed from the constant segment yielded TCR alpha and TCR beta cDNA libraries bearing sample barcodes and UMIs. In TCRdb, the 5' RACE reads were re-called with MiXCR into one record per CDR3 protein. This sample carries hundreds of thousands of distinct CDR3 sequences, roughly 15% of them seen once, and the ten largest clones take approximately 23%. The receptor's source is a man between 18 and 29 years old who had mild COVID-19 (a few samples of this study predate the infection). Cell type and time point are not known. Sequenced input: PBMCs or a T cell subset sorted from them (not recorded which). V and J are TRBV7-2 and TRBJ2-5, with TRBD2 identical over 13 bases. CDR3 amino acids: CASSRSEGLAGETQYF. The CDR3, as DNA: TGTGCCAGCAGCCGAAGTGAGGGACTAGCGGGGGAGACCCAGTACTTC.